This T cell receptor beta chain was identified in a study of T cell repertoires in cytomegalovirus infection. V lost 2 bases and J lost 1, with 9 bases in between. The CDR3 covers 14 residues. Germline values: CDR1 SGHDT, CDR2 YYEEEE. As concerns this clonotype: Its antigen is currently unknown.

Using its own MiXCR run on the reads, TCRdb lists one record per CDR3 protein. Among about 440,000 distinct CDR3 sequences listed, roughly 30% were seen once. General study points: HLA-C-restricted CMV-specific TCR beta clonotypes prevailed in the ex vivo response.

Source material: PBMCs. The chain combines TRBV5-6 with TRBJ1-1; D is ambiguous. The origin of this receptor is a human donor in good health (CMV status not recorded). Some clones in this sample may be carry-over from other donors' samples. CDR3 in amino acids: CASSLEQRNTEAFF. As DNA, the CDR3 is TGTGCCAGCAGCTTAGAACAGAGGAACACTGAAGCTTTCTTT. Full variable domain (missing parts from reference TRBV5-6 and TRBJ1-1): DAGVTQSPTHLIKTRGQQVTLRCSPKSGHDTVSWYQQALGQGPQFIFQYYEEEERQRGNFPDRFSGHQFPNYSSELNVNALLLGDSALYLCASSLEQRNTEAFFGQGTRLTVV.